The 25 T cell receptor beta chains listed next were all sequenced from one sample in a study of blood T cell repertoires in COVID-19. Some clones are missing from TCRdb's copy, which holds only in-frame ones; the method was immunoSEQ multiplex PCR. Of 250,000 to 400,000 clones listed, around 87% are singletons. The sample taken for sequencing was PBMCs or T cells enriched from blood (not recorded which). These TCRs come from a woman under 40 who had recovered from COVID-19.

This clone showed up just once. CDR3 DNA sequence: TGCGCCAGCAGCTTGGACGGACAGGGCGGAGATACGCAGTATTTT. It specifies CASSLDGQGGDTQYF. This chain uses TRBV5-1 with TRBJ2-3; 8 bases fit TRBD1. V lost 0 bases to trimming and J lost 5 bases; unmatched junction nucleotides: 5. CDR3 length: 15 amino acids. Germline CDR1 is SGHRS and CDR2 is YFSETQ.

The gene calls are TRBV5-1 and TRBJ2-3, with a weak D call TRBD2 (6 bases). Trimming took 6 bases from V and 5 from J, leaving 13 bases between them. CDR1 and CDR2 (germline): SGHRS, YFSETQ. This CDR3 contains 13 residues. The CDR3 reads CASIRMGGDTQYF. CDR3 bases: TGCGCCAGCATCCGGATGGGGGGAGATACGCAGTATTTT. Combining the CDR3 with reference TRBV5-1 and TRBJ2-3 gives the whole variable domain KAGVTQTPRYLIKTRGQQVTLSCSPISGHRSVSWYQQTPGQGLQFLFEYFSETQRNKGNFPGRFSGRQFSNSRSEMNVSTLELGDSALYLCASIRMGGDTQYFGPGTRLTVL.

The V gene is TRBV29-1, the J gene TRBJ1-2; weak D call: TRBD1 (5 bases). V lost 6 bases and J lost 0, with 14 bases in between. Germline V CDR1 and CDR2: SQVTM, ANQGSEA. The CDR3 loop spans 14 amino acids. The CDR3 DNA is TGCAGCGTGGGGGGTTCGCTGGCTAACTATGGCTACACCTTC. Translation: CSVGGSLANYGYTF.

The chain recombines TRBV6-5 with TRBJ2-7; 10 bases are shared with TRBD1. V was pared by 6 bases and J by 9 bases, with 11 bases of the junction left unmatched. The CDR3 has 14 residues. Per germline, CDR1 MNHEY and CDR2 SVGAGI. This CDR3 is CASSPIDRGLVQYF. The CDR3 nucleotides are TGTGCCAGCAGCCCCATTGACAGGGGGCTGGTGCAGTACTTC.

The J gene is TRBJ2-2, the V gene TRBV3-1 (or the pseudogene TRBV3-2); TRBD2 might be the D (6 bases). V was pared by 8 bases and J by 7 bases, with 8 bases between. The CDR3 has 11 amino acids. Germline CDR1 reads LGHDT; CDR2 reads YNNKEL (reference sequence). CDR3 nucleotides: TGTGCCAGCCGGAGGGACGGGGAGCTGTTTTTT. Its translation is CASRRDGELFF.

The gene calls are TRBV10-3 and TRBJ1-2, with D possibly being TRBD1 (5 bases). V was shortened by 0 bases and J by 7 bases, with 9 bases between the two germline ends. CDR1 is ENHRY and CDR2 is SYGVKD in the germline V gene. The CDR3 loop spans 13 amino acids. The CDR3 nucleotides read TGTGCCATCAGTGAGTCGAGGACAACTGGCTACACCTTC. The encoded protein is CAISESRTTGYTF.

Here the CDR3 DNA reads TGTGCCAGTACCACCGGACGGGGGGGGGAGAGCACAGATACGCAGTATTTT. This sequence encodes CASTTGRGGESTDTQYF. The chain combines TRBV19 with TRBJ2-3, with 8 bases identical to TRBD2. The V gene end was trimmed by 7 bases and the J gene end by 0 bases; junction bases not matched to a gene: 12. CDR1 and CDR2 from the germline V gene are LNHDA and SQIVND (reference sequence). The CDR3 has 17 residues.

The V gene is TRBV6-2 or TRBV6-3, the J gene TRBJ2-7; possible D gene TRBD2, 5 bases. Germline V gene sequence: CDR1 MNHEY, CDR2 SVGEGT. The CDR3 sequence is 15 residues long. V was trimmed by 1 base and J by 0 bases, leaving 10 bases between them. The CDR3 here is CASSYLAGSSYEQYF. The CDR3 nucleotides are TGTGCCAGCAGTTACTTGGCGGGCAGCTCCTACGAGCAGTACTTC.

This clone came up a few times. This chain connects TRBV25-1 to TRBJ1-1; D is perhaps TRBD1 (6 bases). Trimming removed 4 bases at V and 10 bases at J, with 22 bases between. Germline CDR1 MGHDK, CDR2 SYGVNS. The length of the CDR3 is 15 residues. CDR3 DNA: TGTGCCAGCAGTGCCCCGGACAGTTTGGGGTGGGGAGCTTTCTTT. Its translation: CASSAPDSLGWGAFF.

For this clone: In the same sample, other DNA sequences code for this CDR3. V gene TRBV19 combines with J gene TRBJ1-1; D is unresolved. This CDR3 contains 12 residues. V was cut by 6 bases and J by 5 bases, with 10 bases left in between. Per germline, CDR1 LNHDA and CDR2 SQIVND (reference sequence). This chain's CDR3 is CASRTGGTEAFF. In nucleotides, the CDR3 is TGTGCCAGTAGGACTGGAGGGACTGAAGCTTTCTTT.

The chain's CDR3 is CASSLDRGAQYF. The CDR3 nucleotides read TGTGCCAGCAGCTTAGATCGGGGGGCGCAGTACTTC. The chain recombines TRBV7-6 with TRBJ2-7; possibly TRBD2 for D (7 bases). With 1 base removed from V and 9 bases from J, the gap between germline ends came to 10 bases. Germline CDR1 reads SGHVS; CDR2 reads FNYEAQ. The CDR3 consists of 12 residues.

V is TRBV19 and J is TRBJ2-7; TRBD1 is a possible D gene (6 bases). There are 14 residues in the CDR3. Germline V lookup: CDR1 LNHDA, CDR2 SQIVND (reference sequence). The ends were cut back, 5 bases at V and 0 bases at J, with 11 bases in the middle. The CDR3: CASSQDSNSYEQYF. CDR3 coding DNA: TGTGCCAGTAGTCAGGACAGTAACTCCTACGAGCAGTACTTC. Combining the CDR3 with reference TRBV19 and TRBJ2-7 gives the whole variable domain DGGITQSPKYLFRKEGQNVTLSCEQNLNHDAMYWYRQDPGQGLRLIYYSQIVNDFQKGDIAEGYSVSREKKESFPLTVTSAQKNPTAFYLCASSQDSNSYEQYFGPGTRLTVT.

The chain recombines TRBV5-1 with TRBJ1-4, with D perhaps matching TRBD1 (6 bases). This CDR3 is 15 amino acids long. V dropped 5 bases and J dropped 7 bases, with 18 bases sitting between them. CDR1 is SGHRS and CDR2 is YFSETQ in the germline V gene. The CDR3 DNA reads as TGCGCCAGCAGGGATACAGGGTTTATAGGTGAAAAACTGTTTTTT. This encodes CASRDTGFIGEKLFF.

CDR3: CAWSGFGQRHTGELFF. The CDR3 DNA follows: TGTGCCTGGAGTGGATTCGGACAGAGACACACCGGGGAGCTGTTTTTT. The chain has TRBV30 and TRBJ2-2, with D tentatively TRBD1 (6 bases). The CDR3 has 16 amino acids. Trimming left V 1 base short and J 3 bases short, with 15 bases between. Germline V gene data show CDR1 as GTSNPN and CDR2 as SVGIG (reference sequence).

The rearrangement links TRBV5-1 to TRBJ2-5; TRBD1 is a possible D gene (6 bases). CDR1 is SGHRS, CDR2 YFSETQ, per germline. CDR3 length equals 15 residues. The V end was cut by 1 base, the J end by 2 bases, with 12 bases between. The CDR3 region is CASSLQMDSQETQYF. In nucleotides, the CDR3 is TGCGCCAGCAGCTTGCAAATGGACAGTCAAGAGACCCAGTACTTC. The complete variable domain, with remaining parts taken from reference TRBV5-1 and TRBJ2-5, reads KAGVTQTPRYLIKTRGQQVTLSCSPISGHRSVSWYQQTPGQGLQFLFEYFSETQRNKGNFPGRFSGRQFSNSRSEMNVSTLELGDSALYLCASSLQMDSQETQYFGPGTRLLVL.

The chain recombines TRBV7-9 with TRBJ2-7, with 7 bases that match TRBD1. The ends lost 8 bases at V and 2 bases at J; junction bases unmatched: 6. This CDR3 comprises 13 residues. Germline CDR1 is SEHNR and CDR2 is FQNEAQ (reference sequence). The CDR3 DNA sequence: TGTGCCAGCTGGGGGACAGAGACCTACGAGCAGTACTTC. Protein: CASWGTETYEQYF.

This chain joins TRBV7-6 and TRBJ2-2; no clear D gene. The V end lost 0 bases, the J end lost 2 bases, and 4 bases lay between the germline ends. The CDR3 runs to 14 residues. The germline gives CDR1 SGHVS, CDR2 FNYEAQ. This CDR3 is CASSLATNTGELFF. The CDR3 DNA is TGTGCCAGCAGCTTAGCGACTAACACCGGGGAGCTGTTTTTT.

The chain uses TRBV7-2 and TRBJ2-2, with 10 bases fitting TRBD1. The V segment lost 0 bases and the J segment 6 bases; nucleotides outside the gene matches: 1. The CDR3 runs 15 residues. CDR1 and CDR2 (germline): SGHTA, FQGNSA. Written as DNA, the CDR3 is TGTGCCAGCAGCTTAGCCGGACAGGGGGCCGGGGAGCTGTTTTTT. Amino acids: CASSLAGQGAGELFF.

V is TRBV5-6 and J is TRBJ2-3; 7 bases are shared with TRBD2. The CDR3 spans 15 residues. The V gene's germline CDR1 is SGHDT and CDR2 YYEEEE. J was trimmed by 2 bases and V by 3 bases; bases with no gene match: 6. The CDR3 DNA sequence: TGTGCCAGCAGCTCCTTAAGCGGGGCCACAGATACGCAGTATTTT. Its translation is CASSSLSGATDTQYF.

The rearrangement uses TRBV5-4 and TRBJ2-1; possibly TRBD1 for D (6 bases). CDR3 length: 14 residues. V was pared by 0 bases and J by 7 bases, with 11 bases between. Germline V CDR1 and CDR2: SGHNT, YYREEE (reference sequence). The CDR3 reads CASSLDRAGNEQFF. CDR3 DNA sequence: TGTGCCAGCAGCTTGGACAGGGCAGGGAATGAGCAGTTCTTC.

This clone was picked up one time. This sequence joins TRBV6-2 or TRBV6-3 and TRBJ2-7; 7 nucleotides align to TRBD1. Per the germline V gene, CDR1 is MNHEY and CDR2 is SVGEGT. Trimming removed 5 bases from V and 3 bases from J; junction bases left unmatched: 7. The CDR3 is 14 amino acids. In nucleotides, the CDR3 is TGTGCCAGCAGTGTACGGACAGGCTTCTACGAGCAGTACTTC. Protein product: CASSVRTGFYEQYF.

CDR3 bases: TGTGCCAGCAGCTTAGCGCTATCTTTCGGACTGGAGACCCAGTACTTC. It specifies CASSLALSFGLETQYF. The V and J genes are TRBV7-9 and TRBJ2-5; tentatively, D is TRBD2 (5 bases). This CDR3 comprises 16 residues. Trimming left V 0 bases short and J 5 bases short, with 16 bases between. Germline assignment: CDR1 SEHNR and CDR2 FQNEAQ (reference sequence).

The rearrangement joins TRBV5-5 to TRBJ2-7, with a possible D match to TRBD2 (5 bases). Germline V CDR1 and CDR2: SGHKS, YYEKEE (reference sequence). The CDR3 loop spans 13 amino acids. V gave up 4 bases and J gave up 7 bases, with 15 bases separating them. As DNA, the CDR3 is TGTGCCAGCAGCACTGGAGGTCGGCGGGAGCAGTACTTC. This encodes CASSTGGRREQYF.

V is TRBV19 and J is TRBJ2-3, with D unclear. The CDR3 spans 15 residues. V shed 1 base and J shed 2 bases, with 10 bases lying between them. Germline V gene data show CDR1 as LNHDA and CDR2 as SQIVND (reference sequence). CDR3 DNA: TGTGCCAGTAGTATAGGGTCCAGATTCACAGATACGCAGTATTTT. This gives the protein CASSIGSRFTDTQYF.

The chain combines TRBV11-2 with TRBJ1-1; possible D gene TRBD1, 6 bases. CDR1 and CDR2 from the germline V gene are SGHAT and FQNNGV. The CDR3 extends over 12 amino acids. The V end lost 5 bases, the J end lost 6 bases, and 10 bases lay between the germline ends. CDR3 protein: CASSPWGPEAFF. The CDR3 DNA is TGTGCCAGCAGCCCTTGGGGGCCTGAAGCTTTCTTT.